A selection of T cell receptor beta chains follows, all from one sample in a study of long-term antiretroviral therapy in people with HIV. This table comes from immunoSEQ multiplex PCR, and its TCRdb copy is limited to in-frame clones, with some not included. The sample consists of 30,000 to 40,000 clones, over 85% of them appearing once. The source was unsorted PBMCs, collected around 5.5 years after starting antiretroviral therapy. These TCRs come from a woman aged 50 to 65 with HIV. Both conserved end residues are part of each CDR3. The size entry is marked missing in some rows and otherwise reads once, few, many or a size class.

- | TRBJ2-1 | TRBV4-1 | CASSPSPRNEQFF
- | TRBJ2-3 | TRBV11-2 | CASSSRGSTDTQYF
- | TRBJ1-4 | TRBV2 | CASGRSGEKLFF
- | TRBJ1-1 | TRBV9 | CASSVLPGHKNTEAFF
- | TRBJ1-2 | TRBV27 | CASSLGEAYGYTF
- | TRBJ2-2 | TRBV7-9 | CASSLPDSGGTGELFF
- | TRBJ1-2 | TRBV14 | CASSLSNKQGDYGYTF
- | TRBJ2-3 | TRBV19 | CASSIEGTPDTQYF
- | TRBJ1-1 | TRBV11-3 | CASSLGENTEAFF
- | TRBJ2-7 | TRBV9 | CASTPSGGRYEQYF
- | TRBJ1-2 | TRBV4-1 | CASSQDRGGRRGGYTF
- | TRBJ2-3 | TRBV4-1 | CASSQDIRARTDTQYF
- | TRBJ1-2 | TRBV28 | CASSLGGGGPNYGYTF
once | TRBJ1-2 | TRBV9 | CASSVGSNYGYTF